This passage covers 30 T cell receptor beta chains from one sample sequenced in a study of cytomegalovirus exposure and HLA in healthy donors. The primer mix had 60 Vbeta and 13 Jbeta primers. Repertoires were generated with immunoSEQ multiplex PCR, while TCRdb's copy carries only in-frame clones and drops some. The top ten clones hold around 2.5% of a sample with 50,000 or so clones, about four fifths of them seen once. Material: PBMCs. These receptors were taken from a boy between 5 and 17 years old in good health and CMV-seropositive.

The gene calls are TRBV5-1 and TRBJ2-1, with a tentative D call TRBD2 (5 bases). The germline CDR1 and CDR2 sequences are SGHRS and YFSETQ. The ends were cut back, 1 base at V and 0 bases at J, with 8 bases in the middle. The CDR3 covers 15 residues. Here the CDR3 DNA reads TGCGCCAGCAGCTTGCCGGGGAGCTCCTACAATGAGCAGTTCTTC. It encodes CASSLPGSSYNEQFF.

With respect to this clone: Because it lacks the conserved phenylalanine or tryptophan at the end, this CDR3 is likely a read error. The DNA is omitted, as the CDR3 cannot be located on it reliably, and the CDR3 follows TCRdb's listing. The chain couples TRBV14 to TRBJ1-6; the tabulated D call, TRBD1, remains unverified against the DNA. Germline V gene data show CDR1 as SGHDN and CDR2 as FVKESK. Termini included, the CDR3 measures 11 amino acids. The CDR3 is CASSLPHRGMG.

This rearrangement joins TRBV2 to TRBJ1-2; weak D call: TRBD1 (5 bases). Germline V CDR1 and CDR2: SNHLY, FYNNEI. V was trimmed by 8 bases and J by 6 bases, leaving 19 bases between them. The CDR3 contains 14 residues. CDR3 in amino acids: CASSTPGRENGYTF. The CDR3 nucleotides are TGTGCCAGCTCTACCCCAGGCAGGGAAAATGGCTACACCTTC.

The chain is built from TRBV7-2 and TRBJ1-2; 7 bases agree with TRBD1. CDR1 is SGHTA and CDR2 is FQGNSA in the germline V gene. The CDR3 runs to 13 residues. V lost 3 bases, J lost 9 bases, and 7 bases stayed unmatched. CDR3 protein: CASSLRRGQSYTF. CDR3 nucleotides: TGTGCCAGCAGCTTGCGAAGGGGGCAGAGCTACACCTTC.

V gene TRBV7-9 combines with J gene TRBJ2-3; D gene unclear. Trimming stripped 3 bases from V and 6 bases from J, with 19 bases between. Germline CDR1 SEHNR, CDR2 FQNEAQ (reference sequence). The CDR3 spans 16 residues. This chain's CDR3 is CASSFGGHPVSDTQYF. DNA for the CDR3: TGTGCCAGCAGCTTTGGTGGGCACCCAGTATCGGATACGCAGTATTTT.

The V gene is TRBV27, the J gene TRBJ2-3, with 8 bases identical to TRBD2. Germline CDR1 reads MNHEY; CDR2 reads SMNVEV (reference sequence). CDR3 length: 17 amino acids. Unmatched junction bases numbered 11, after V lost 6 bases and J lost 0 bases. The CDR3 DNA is TGTGCCAGCAGCGGAAAGACTAGCGCCTCTAGCACAGATACGCAGTATTTT. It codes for CASSGKTSASSTDTQYF.

The CDR3 region is CASSQGQNNEQFF. The CDR3 DNA follows: TGTGCCAGCAGCCAGGGACAGAACAATGAGCAGTTCTTC. The chain joins TRBV5-5 to TRBJ2-1, with 7 bases matching TRBD1. The CDR3 length is 13 residues. From germline, CDR1 is SGHKS and CDR2 YYEKEE (reference sequence). The V segment lost 4 bases and the J segment 5 bases; nucleotides outside the gene matches: 3. The variable domain in full, with the rest retrieved from reference TRBV5-5 and TRBJ2-1, is DAGVTQSPTHLIKTRGQQVTLRCSPISGHKSVSWYQQVLGQGPQFIFQYYEKEERGRGNFPDRFSARQFPNYSSELNVNALLLGDSALYLCASSQGQNNEQFFGPGTRLTVL.

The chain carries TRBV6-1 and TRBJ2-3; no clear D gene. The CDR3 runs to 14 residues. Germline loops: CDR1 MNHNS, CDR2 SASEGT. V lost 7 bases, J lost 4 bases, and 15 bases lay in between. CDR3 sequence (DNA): TGTGCCAGCACCTCCCTTATGAGTGCAGATACGCAGTATTTT. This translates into CASTSLMSADTQYF.

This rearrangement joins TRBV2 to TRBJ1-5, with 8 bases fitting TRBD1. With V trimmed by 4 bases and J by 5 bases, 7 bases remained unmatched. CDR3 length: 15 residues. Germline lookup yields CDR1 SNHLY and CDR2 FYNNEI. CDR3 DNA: TGTGCCAGCAGTGCTACAGGGGGGTTATATCAGCCCCAGCATTTT. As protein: CASSATGGLYQPQHF.

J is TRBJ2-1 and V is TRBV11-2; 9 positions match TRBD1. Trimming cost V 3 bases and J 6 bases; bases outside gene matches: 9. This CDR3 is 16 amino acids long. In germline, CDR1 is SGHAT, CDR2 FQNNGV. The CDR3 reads CASSFGGQGGGNEQFF. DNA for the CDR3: TGTGCCAGCAGCTTTGGGGGACAGGGTGGGGGCAATGAGCAGTTCTTC.

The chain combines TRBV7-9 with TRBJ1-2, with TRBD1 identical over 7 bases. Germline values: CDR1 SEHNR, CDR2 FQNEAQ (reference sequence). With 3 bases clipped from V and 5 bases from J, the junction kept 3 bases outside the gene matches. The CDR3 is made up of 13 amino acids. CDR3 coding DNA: TGTGCCAGCAGCTTCGAACAGGGGTATGGCTACACCTTC. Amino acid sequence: CASSFEQGYGYTF.

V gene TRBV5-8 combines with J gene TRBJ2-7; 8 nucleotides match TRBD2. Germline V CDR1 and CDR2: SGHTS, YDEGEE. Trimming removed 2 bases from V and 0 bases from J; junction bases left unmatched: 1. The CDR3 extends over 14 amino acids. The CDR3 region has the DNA TGTGCCAGCAGCTTCGGGGGGGCCTCCTACGAGCAGTACTTC. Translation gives CASSFGGASYEQYF.

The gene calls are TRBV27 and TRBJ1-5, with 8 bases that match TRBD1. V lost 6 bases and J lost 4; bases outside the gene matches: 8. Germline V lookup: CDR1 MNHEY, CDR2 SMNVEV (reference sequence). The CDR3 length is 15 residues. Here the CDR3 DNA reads TGTGCCAGCAGGTCCGGGACAGGATTGAATCAGCCCCAGCATTTT. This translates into CASRSGTGLNQPQHF.

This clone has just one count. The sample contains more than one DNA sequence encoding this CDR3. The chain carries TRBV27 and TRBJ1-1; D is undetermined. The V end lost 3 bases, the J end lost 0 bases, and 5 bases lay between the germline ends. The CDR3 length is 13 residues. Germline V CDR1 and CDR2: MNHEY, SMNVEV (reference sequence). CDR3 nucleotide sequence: TGTGCCAGCAGTTTCTCGGTGAACACTGAAGCTTTCTTT. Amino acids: CASSFSVNTEAFF.

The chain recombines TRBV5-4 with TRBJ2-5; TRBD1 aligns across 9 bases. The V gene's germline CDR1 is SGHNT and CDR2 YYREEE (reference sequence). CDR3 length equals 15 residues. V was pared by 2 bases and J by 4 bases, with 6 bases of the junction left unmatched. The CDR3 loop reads CASSLRDRAPETQYF. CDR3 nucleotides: TGTGCCAGCAGCTTACGGGACAGGGCTCCAGAGACCCAGTACTTC.

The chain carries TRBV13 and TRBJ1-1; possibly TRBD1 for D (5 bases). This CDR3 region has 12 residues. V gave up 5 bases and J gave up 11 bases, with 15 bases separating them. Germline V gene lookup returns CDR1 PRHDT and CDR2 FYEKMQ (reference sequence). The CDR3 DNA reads TGTGCCAGCAGCCCGGGGGGTTTTTCGGCTTTCTTT. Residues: CASSPGGFSAFF.

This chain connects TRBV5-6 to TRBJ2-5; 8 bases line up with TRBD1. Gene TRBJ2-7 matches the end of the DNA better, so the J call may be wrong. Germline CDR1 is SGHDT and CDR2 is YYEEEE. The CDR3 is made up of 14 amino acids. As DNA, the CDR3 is TGTGCCAGCAGCTTCCAGGGGGCCTCCTACGAGCAGTACTTC. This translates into CASSFQGASYEQYF.

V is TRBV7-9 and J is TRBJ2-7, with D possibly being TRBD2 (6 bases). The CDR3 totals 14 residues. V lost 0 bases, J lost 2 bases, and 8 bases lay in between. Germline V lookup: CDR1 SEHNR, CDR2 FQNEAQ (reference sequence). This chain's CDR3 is CASSLAGGTYEQYF. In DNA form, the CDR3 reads TGTGCCAGCAGCTTAGCGGGCGGGACCTACGAGCAGTACTTC.

CDR3 region: CSGAGSTDTQYF. The CDR3 DNA follows: TGCAGCGGGGCTGGAAGCACAGATACGCAGTATTTT. The V and J genes are TRBV29-1 and TRBJ2-3; D uncertain. CDR1 and CDR2 from the germline V gene are SQVTM and ANQGSEA. This CDR3 comprises 12 residues. The V gene lost 7 bases and the J gene lost 0 bases, with 8 bases spanning the gap.

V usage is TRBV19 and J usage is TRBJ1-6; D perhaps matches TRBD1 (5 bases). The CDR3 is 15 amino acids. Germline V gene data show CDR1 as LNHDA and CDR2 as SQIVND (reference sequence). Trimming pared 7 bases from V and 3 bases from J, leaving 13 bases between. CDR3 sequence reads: CASKEGVYYNSPLHF. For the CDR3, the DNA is TGTGCCAGTAAGGAAGGGGTGTACTATAATTCACCCCTCCACTTT. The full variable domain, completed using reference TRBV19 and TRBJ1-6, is DGGITQSPKYLFRKEGQNVTLSCEQNLNHDAMYWYRQDPGQGLRLIYYSQIVNDFQKGDIAEGYSVSREKKESFPLTVTSAQKNPTAFYLCASKEGVYYNSPLHFGNGTRLTVT.

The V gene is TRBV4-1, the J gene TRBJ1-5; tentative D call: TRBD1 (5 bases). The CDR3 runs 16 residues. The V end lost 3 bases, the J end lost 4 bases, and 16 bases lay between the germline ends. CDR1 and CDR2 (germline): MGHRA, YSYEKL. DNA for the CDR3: TGCGCCAGCAGCCACTACGTAGGGACTGCGAATCAGCCCCAGCATTTT. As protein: CASSHYVGTANQPQHF.

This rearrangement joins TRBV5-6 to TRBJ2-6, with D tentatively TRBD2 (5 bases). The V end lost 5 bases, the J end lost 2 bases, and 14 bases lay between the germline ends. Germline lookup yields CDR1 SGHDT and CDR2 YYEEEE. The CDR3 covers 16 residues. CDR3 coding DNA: TGTGCCAGCAGGCTTGAACTAGGCACTGGGGCCAACGTCCTGACTTTC. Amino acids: CASRLELGTGANVLTF.

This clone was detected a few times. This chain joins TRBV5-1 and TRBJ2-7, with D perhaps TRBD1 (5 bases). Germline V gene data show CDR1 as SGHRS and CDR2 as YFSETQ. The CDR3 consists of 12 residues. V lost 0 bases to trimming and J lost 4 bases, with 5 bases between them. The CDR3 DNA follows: TGCGCCAGCAGCTTGGACAGGTACGAGCAGTACTTC. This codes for CASSLDRYEQYF.

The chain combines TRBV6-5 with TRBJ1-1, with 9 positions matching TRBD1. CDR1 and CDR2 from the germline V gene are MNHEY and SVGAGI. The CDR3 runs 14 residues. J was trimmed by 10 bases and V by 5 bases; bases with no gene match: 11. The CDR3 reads CASSPDGTGFLAFF. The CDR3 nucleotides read TGTGCCAGCAGTCCTGATGGGACAGGGTTTTTAGCTTTCTTT.

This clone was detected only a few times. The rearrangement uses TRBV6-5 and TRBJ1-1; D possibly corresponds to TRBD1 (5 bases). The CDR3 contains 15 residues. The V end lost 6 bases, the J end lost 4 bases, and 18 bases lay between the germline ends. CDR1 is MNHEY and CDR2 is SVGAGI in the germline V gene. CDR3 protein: CASSYQIRGSTEAFF. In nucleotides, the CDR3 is TGTGCCAGCAGCTACCAGATTCGGGGGAGCACTGAAGCTTTCTTT.

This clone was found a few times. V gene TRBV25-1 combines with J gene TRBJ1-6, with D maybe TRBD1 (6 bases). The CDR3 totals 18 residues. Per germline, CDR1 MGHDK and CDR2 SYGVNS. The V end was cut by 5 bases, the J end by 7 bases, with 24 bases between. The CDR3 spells CASSPERGPGTINSPLHF. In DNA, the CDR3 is TGTGCCAGCAGTCCGGAACGTGGACCAGGGACAATCAATTCACCCCTCCACTTT.

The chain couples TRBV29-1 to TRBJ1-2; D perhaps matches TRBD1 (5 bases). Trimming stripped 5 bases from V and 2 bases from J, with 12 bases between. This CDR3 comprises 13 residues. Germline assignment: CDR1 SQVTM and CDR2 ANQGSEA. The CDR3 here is CSVQGSGNYGYTF. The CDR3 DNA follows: TGCAGCGTTCAAGGTTCAGGGAACTATGGCTACACCTTC. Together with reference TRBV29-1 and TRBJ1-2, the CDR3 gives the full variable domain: SAVISQKPSRDICQRGTSLTIQCQVDSQVTMMFWYRQQPGQSLTLIATANQGSEATYESGFVIDKFPISRPNLTFSTLTVSNMSPEDSSIYLCSVQGSGNYGYTFGSGTRLTVV.

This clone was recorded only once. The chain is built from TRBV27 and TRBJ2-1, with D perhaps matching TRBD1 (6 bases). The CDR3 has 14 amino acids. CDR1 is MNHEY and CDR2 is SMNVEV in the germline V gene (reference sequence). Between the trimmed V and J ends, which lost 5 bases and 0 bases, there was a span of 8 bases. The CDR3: CASSNRDSYNEQFF. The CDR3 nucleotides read TGTGCCAGCAGTAACAGGGACTCCTACAATGAGCAGTTCTTC.

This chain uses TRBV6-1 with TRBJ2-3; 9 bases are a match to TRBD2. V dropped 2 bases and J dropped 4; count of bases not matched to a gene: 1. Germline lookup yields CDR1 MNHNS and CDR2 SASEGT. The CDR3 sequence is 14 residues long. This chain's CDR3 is CASSESGGSDTQYF. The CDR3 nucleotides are TGTGCCAGCAGTGAAAGCGGGGGGTCAGATACGCAGTATTTT.

The chain's CDR3 is CASRRAGGLSHEQFF. CDR3 bases: TGTGCCAGCAGAAGAGCGGGGGGGCTCTCCCATGAGCAGTTCTTC. This sequence joins TRBV28 and TRBJ2-1, with TRBD2 matching 10 bases. The CDR3 runs 15 residues. Germline values: CDR1 MDHEN, CDR2 SYDVKM. The J segment lost 8 bases and the V segment lost 6 bases, leaving 10 bases of the junction unmatched.